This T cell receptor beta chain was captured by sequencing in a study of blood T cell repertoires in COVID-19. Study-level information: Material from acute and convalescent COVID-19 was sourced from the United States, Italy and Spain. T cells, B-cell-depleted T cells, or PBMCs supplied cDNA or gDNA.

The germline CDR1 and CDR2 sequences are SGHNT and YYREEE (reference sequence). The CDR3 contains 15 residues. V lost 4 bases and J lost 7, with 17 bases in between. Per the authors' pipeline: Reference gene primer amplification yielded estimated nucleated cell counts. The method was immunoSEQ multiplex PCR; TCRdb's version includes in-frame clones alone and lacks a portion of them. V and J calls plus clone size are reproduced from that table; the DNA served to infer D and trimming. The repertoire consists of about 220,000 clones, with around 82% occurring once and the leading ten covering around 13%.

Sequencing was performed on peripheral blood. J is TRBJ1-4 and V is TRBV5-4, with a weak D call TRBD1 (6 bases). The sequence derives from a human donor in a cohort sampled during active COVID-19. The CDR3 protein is CASSPNRGGGEKLFF. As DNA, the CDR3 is TGTGCCAGCAGCCCAAATAGGGGGGGAGGTGAAAAACTGTTTTTT.